This T cell receptor (beta chain) was obtained from a study of T cells after yellow fever vaccination. V lost 6 bases to trimming and J lost 6 bases; unmatched junction nucleotides: 8. This CDR3 region has 14 residues. Germline CDR1 and CDR2: SNHLY and FYNNEI. From the 5' RACE reads, TCRdb called clonotypes with MiXCR, one entry per CDR3 protein. The repertoire holds about 53,000 distinct CDR3 sequences, 4.5% to 6% seen once, with about a third in the top ten. This sample comprised PBMCs, either bulk or a sorted T-cell subset (CD4+, CD8+, memory, or dextramer-sorted; not recorded which), obtained on the day of the yellow fever booster vaccination. V gene TRBV2 combines with J gene TRBJ2-4; 7 positions agree with TRBD2. The receptor's source is a man aged 18-30 years who received the YFV17D yellow fever vaccine. CDR3 bases: TGTGCCAGCAGGGGAGCGGGGACCCTAAACATTCAGTACTTC. It specifies CASRGAGTLNIQYF.